This TCR beta chain was profiled in a study of blood T cells in healthy people across ages. Points from the study as a whole: A greater number of naive CD4+ cells and higher diversity distinguished long-lived donors from aged donors.

Concerning this clonotype: What it recognizes is unknown.

Through a sample-barcoded 5' primer and a J-beta primer mix, a second PCR was run for roughly 7 to 11 cycles. Unique molecular identifiers of 12 random nucleotides labeled each cDNA. TCRdb reanalysed the 5' RACE reads using MiXCR and keeps one entry per CDR3 protein. Here the sample spans 710,000 or so distinct CDR3 sequences, 32% being singletons. V was clipped by 1 base and J by 6 bases, with 2 bases between them. CDR1 is KGHDR, CDR2 SFDVKD, per germline. This CDR3 has 11 residues. This clonotype originated in a woman older than 75 in good health. The gene calls are TRBV24-1 and TRBJ1-2; D gene unclear. Sequenced: blood. The CDR3 region is CATSDFDGYTF. The CDR3, as DNA: TGTGCCACCAGTGATTTTGATGGCTACACCTTC.